This T cell receptor (beta chain) was identified in a study of T cells in narcolepsy. Overall study context: Donors had narcolepsy type 1 or type 2, or were healthy controls. General study findings and limits: Autoreactive HCRT-specific and TRIB2-specific clonotypes were marked in same-patient CSF-versus-blood CD4+ comparisons. Some memory CD4+ repertoires had no autoreactive clone sequences. Blood of same and different patients, but not healthy controls, reportedly held recurring autoreactive clonotypes.

Comment on this clone: Its cognate antigen is unknown.

Using immunoSEQ multiplex PCR, the repertoire was profiled, and TCRdb retains in-frame clones only, with some absent. The sample carries about 30,000 clones, 75% to 85% recorded once. Trimming left V 0 bases short and J 6 bases short, with 14 bases between. The CDR3 extends over 15 amino acids. From germline, CDR1 is SGHAT and CDR2 FQNNGV. The sample consisted of CD45RA- memory CD4+ T cells from PBMCs. The sequence was obtained from a human donor with narcolepsy. The chain has TRBV11-2 and TRBJ1-1, with a weak D call TRBD1 (5 bases). The CDR3 is CASSLDGPGGAEAFF. The CDR3 bases are TGTGCCAGCAGCTTAGACGGTCCGGGAGGGGCTGAAGCTTTCTTT.